The 13 T cell receptor beta chains below were found in one sample sequenced in a study of blood T cell repertoires in COVID-19. The table came from immunoSEQ multiplex PCR; TCRdb's copy has only in-frame clones and leaves some out. The table lists 150,000 to 200,000 clones, roughly 79% of them singletons. Sequenced material: peripheral blood. The source is a woman older than 75 with acute or convalescent COVID-19.

This clone appeared a few times. V usage is TRBV12-3 or TRBV12-4 and J usage is TRBJ1-5; D is perhaps TRBD1 (6 bases). V lost 5 bases, J lost 7 bases, and 12 bases lay in between. The CDR3 sequence is 13 residues long. In nucleotides, the CDR3 is TGTGCCAGCAGTCCAGGGGAGGGGCAGCCCCAGCATTTT. The encoded protein is CASSPGEGQPQHF.

The gene calls are TRBV7-6 and TRBJ1-2; D is possibly TRBD1 (6 bases). CDR1 SGHVS and CDR2 FNYEAQ come from the germline V gene. CDR3 length equals 12 residues. Trimming removed 5 bases at V and 6 bases at J, with 10 bases between. This CDR3 is CASSPDRNGYTF. Here the CDR3 DNA reads TGTGCCAGCAGCCCAGACAGGAATGGCTACACCTTC.

V is TRBV30 and J is TRBJ1-4, with 10 nucleotides matching TRBD1. The CDR3 consists of 18 residues. From germline, CDR1 is GTSNPN and CDR2 SVGIG (reference sequence). V shed 3 bases and J 6 bases; nucleotides not matched to a gene: 16. CDR3 nucleotides: TGTGCCTGGAGAGAGGACAGGGGGGGATCAAGAATTGATGAAAAACTGTTTTTT. It specifies CAWREDRGGSRIDEKLFF.

The chain links TRBV27 to TRBJ1-2; TRBD1 aligns across 8 bases. CDR3 length: 13 amino acids. CDR1 and CDR2 (germline): MNHEY, SMNVEV (reference sequence). With V trimmed by 5 bases and J by 4 bases, 3 bases remained unmatched. CDR3 nucleotides: TGTGCCAGCAGTCCGGACAGGGTCTATGGCTACACCTTC. Translation gives CASSPDRVYGYTF.

The chain employs TRBV7-8 and TRBJ2-2; D not certain. The CDR3 is 13 residues long. V was clipped by 4 bases and J by 4 bases, with 7 bases between them. The germline V gene encodes CDR1 SGHVS and CDR2 FQNEAQ. CDR3 nucleotide sequence: TGTGCCAGCAGCTATAAATCCACCGGGGAGCTGTTTTTT. As protein: CASSYKSTGELFF. Complete variable domain (other parts from reference TRBV7-8 and TRBJ2-2): GAGVSQSPRYKVAKRGQDVALRCDPISGHVSLFWYQQALGQGPEFLTYFQNEAQLDKSGLPSDRFFAERPEGSVSTLKIQRTQQEDSAVYLCASSYKSTGELFFGEGSRLTVL.

The CDR3 DNA reads TGTGCCAGCAGTTACCAGGGGGCCAACGTCCTGACTTTC. This translates into CASSYQGANVLTF. This chain connects TRBV6-2 or TRBV6-3 to TRBJ2-6; no clear D gene. Germline loops: CDR1 MNHEY, CDR2 SVGEGT. The CDR3 consists of 13 residues. V dropped 2 bases and J dropped 4 bases, with 3 bases sitting between them.

V usage is TRBV5-1 and J usage is TRBJ2-7; D perhaps matches TRBD1 (5 bases). The V gene's germline CDR1 is SGHRS and CDR2 YFSETQ. The CDR3 sequence is 14 residues long. Trimming cost V 1 base and J 2 bases, with 10 bases left between them. As DNA, the CDR3 is TGCGCCAGCAGCTTGCAAGGGGATACCTACGAGCAGTACTTC. Its translation: CASSLQGDTYEQYF.

The chain carries TRBV6-6 and TRBJ2-2; 12 positions match TRBD2. Germline CDR1 reads MNHNY; CDR2 reads SVGAGI (reference sequence). This CDR3 comprises 16 residues. Unmatched junction bases numbered 8, after V lost 4 bases and J lost 8 bases. The CDR3: CASSWGLAGPGGELFF. In DNA form, the CDR3 reads TGTGCCAGCAGTTGGGGACTAGCGGGCCCCGGGGGGGAGCTGTTTTTT.

V and J are TRBV3-1 (or the pseudogene TRBV3-2) and TRBJ1-3; D unclear. Per the germline V gene, CDR1 is LGHDT and CDR2 is YNNKEL (reference sequence). Trimming pared 0 bases from V and 2 bases from J, leaving 2 bases between. The CDR3 sequence is 13 residues long. The CDR3 DNA reads as TGTGCCAGCAGCCAAGACACTGGAAACACCATATATTTT. Its translation is CASSQDTGNTIYF.

This clone came up a few times. The chain is built from TRBV10-3 and TRBJ2-3, with D maybe TRBD2 (6 bases). The V gene lost 7 bases and the J gene lost 6 bases, with 17 bases spanning the gap. This CDR3 has 14 amino acids. Germline-derived CDR1 and CDR2 are ENHRY and SYGVKD. The CDR3 protein is CAIMAGRDGDTQYF. Here the CDR3 DNA reads TGTGCCATCATGGCCGGGCGGGATGGGGATACGCAGTATTTT.

This rearrangement joins TRBV29-1 to TRBJ2-1; maybe TRBD2 (7 bases). This CDR3 comprises 12 residues. V was trimmed by 8 bases and J by 10 bases, leaving 18 bases between them. From germline, CDR1 is SQVTM and CDR2 ANQGSEA. The CDR3 loop is CSLGGGAIEQFF. CDR3 DNA sequence: TGCAGCTTAGGGGGGGGTGCAATCGAGCAGTTCTTC.

This clone was recorded once. The genes are TRBV27 and TRBJ1-5; TRBD1 agrees at 7 bases. J lost 5 bases, V lost 5 bases, and 6 bases had no gene match. CDR3 length: 14 residues. Germline V gives CDR1 MNHEY, CDR2 SMNVEV (reference sequence). This CDR3 is CASSHDRADQPQHF. CDR3 DNA: TGTGCCAGCAGTCACGACAGGGCCGATCAGCCCCAGCATTTT.

The rearrangement links TRBV5-1 to TRBJ2-2, with TRBD2 matching 8 bases. The CDR3 is made up of 15 amino acids. V trimming: 4 bases; J trimming: 4 bases; junction bases outside the gene matches: 6. Germline-derived CDR1 and CDR2 are SGHRS and YFSETQ. This chain's CDR3 is CASSQDRGGTGELFF. In DNA, the CDR3 is TGCGCCAGCAGCCAGGACCGGGGGGGCACCGGGGAGCTGTTTTTT.